This T cell receptor (beta chain) was sequenced in a study of cytomegalovirus exposure and HLA in healthy donors. It was with 60 Vbeta and 13 Jbeta primers that the PCR ran. Assay used: immunoSEQ multiplex PCR; TCRdb lists only in-frame clones, some missing. The sample contains 150,000 or so clones, 70% to 85% of which appear only once. Germline CDR1 SGHTA, CDR2 FQGNSA. The CDR3 is made up of 12 amino acids. The ends were cut back, 0 bases at V and 11 bases at J, with 10 bases in the middle. The clonotype comes from a man over 45 in good health and CMV-seropositive. The specimen sequenced was PBMCs. This chain connects TRBV7-2 to TRBJ1-1; weak D call: TRBD1 (5 bases). The DNA of the CDR3 is TGTGCCAGCAGCTTAGCGGGCAGGGTGGCTTTCTTT. Protein product: CASSLAGRVAFF.